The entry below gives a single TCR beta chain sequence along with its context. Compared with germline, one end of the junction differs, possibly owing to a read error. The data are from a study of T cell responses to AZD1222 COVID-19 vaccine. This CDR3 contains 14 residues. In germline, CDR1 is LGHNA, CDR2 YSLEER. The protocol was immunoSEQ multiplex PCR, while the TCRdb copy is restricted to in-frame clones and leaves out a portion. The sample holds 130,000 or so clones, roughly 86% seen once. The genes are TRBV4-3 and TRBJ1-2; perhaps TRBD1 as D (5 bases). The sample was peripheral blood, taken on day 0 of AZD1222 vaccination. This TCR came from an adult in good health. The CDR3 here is CASSQDRATGVYRF. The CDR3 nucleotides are TGCGCCAGCAGCCAAGATAGGGCTACGGGGGTATACCGTTTC.